Shown below are 28 T cell receptor beta chains from a single sample sequenced in a study of OX40 agonist ivuxolimab in advanced cancers. Sequenced by immunoSEQ multiplex PCR; TCRdb stores in-frame clones only, minus some. The table shows approximately 10,000 clones, with about nine tenths occurring only once. The specimen was CD4+ or CD8+ T cells sorted from blood, collected in a trial of the OX40 agonist ivuxolimab. The receptors were gathered from an adult with an advanced solid tumor such as melanoma, head and neck, liver or kidney cancer.

The chain links TRBV19 to TRBJ2-3; perhaps TRBD2 as D (6 bases). Germline V gene sequence: CDR1 LNHDA, CDR2 SQIVND (reference sequence). CDR3 size: 16 residues. V was clipped by 3 bases and J by 0 bases, with 13 bases between them. CDR3 DNA sequence: TGTGCCAGTAGTATGGGGGTCGGGACTAGCACAGATACGCAGTATTTT. Its translation: CASSMGVGTSTDTQYF.

The chain employs TRBV29-1 and TRBJ2-5; 8 nucleotides match TRBD2. The CDR3 is 14 amino acids. CDR1 and CDR2 (germline): SQVTM, ANQGSEA. The V and J ends lost 4 bases and 5 bases, in that order; junction bases with no gene match: 9. DNA for the CDR3: TGCAGCGTTGGGGTGCGGGGGGCGGTGGAGACCCAGTACTTC. It codes for CSVGVRGAVETQYF.

Here the CDR3 DNA reads TGTGCCAGCAGCTTAGAGGGTCACTCACCCCTCCACTTT. As protein: CASSLEGHSPLHF. The chain is built from TRBV7-8 and TRBJ1-6; no definite D call. CDR1 and CDR2 from the germline V gene are SGHVS and FQNEAQ. Trimming removed 1 base from V and 10 bases from J, with 8 bases in between. The CDR3 spans 13 residues.

The CDR3 DNA reads as TGTGCCAGCAGCGCAAGACAGTTTGCAACTAATGAAAAACTGTTTTTT. This codes for CASSARQFATNEKLFF. The chain recombines TRBV9 with TRBJ1-4; D perhaps matches TRBD1 (5 bases). The CDR3 consists of 16 residues. Germline CDR1 and CDR2: SGDLS and YYNGEE. Trimming cost V 3 bases and J 0 bases, with 12 bases left between them.

In this sample, this clone turned up a few times. The chain combines TRBV9 with TRBJ2-2, with a tentative D call TRBD2 (7 bases). This CDR3 spans 15 amino acids. V was shortened by 4 bases and J by 0 bases, with 10 bases between the two germline ends. CDR1 and CDR2 from the germline V gene are SGDLS and YYNGEE. Written as DNA, the CDR3 is TGTGCCAGCAGCAGGGGGGGCGCGAACACCGGGGAGCTGTTTTTT. Its translation is CASSRGGANTGELFF.

The CDR3 coding sequence is TGTGCCAGTAGGGAACCCCGGGACTACAATGAGCAGTTCTTC. Its protein is CASREPRDYNEQFF. The chain recombines TRBV19 with TRBJ2-1; TRBD2 might be the D (5 bases). The germline V gene encodes CDR1 LNHDA and CDR2 SQIVND (reference sequence). Trimming removed 6 bases from V and 3 bases from J, with 12 bases in between. The CDR3 consists of 14 residues.

This rearrangement joins TRBV5-6 to TRBJ2-5; 7 bases are a match to TRBD1. The J call is doubtful: the DNA matches TRBJ2-7 better. CDR1 is SGHDT and CDR2 is YYEEEE in the germline V gene. The CDR3 consists of 15 residues. The chain's CDR3 is CASSAQGRQGYEQYF. The CDR3 region has the DNA TGTGCCAGCAGCGCACAGGGGCGGCAGGGCTACGAGCAGTACTTC.

The V gene is TRBV10-1, the J gene TRBJ2-7; D not resolved. CDR1 is WNHNN, CDR2 SYGVQD, per germline (reference sequence). This CDR3 is built from 13 residues. Between the trimmed V and J ends, which lost 2 bases and 11 bases, there was a span of 16 bases. The CDR3 DNA sequence: TGCGCCAGCAGTGAGGAATCGAACGGATTCGAGTACTTC. The encoded protein is CASSEESNGFEYF.

The chain uses TRBV12-5 and TRBJ2-5; D remains unclear. The CDR3 spans 12 residues. V lost 4 bases, J lost 5 bases, and 8 bases lay in between. The germline V gene has CDR1 LGHNT and CDR2 FRNRAP. CDR3 DNA: TGTGCTAGTGGTTCCCCCGGGGAGACCCAGTACTTC. Its translation is CASGSPGETQYF.

The chain has TRBV27 and TRBJ2-3, with 12 bases lining up with TRBD2. Germline V lookup: CDR1 MNHEY, CDR2 SMNVEV (reference sequence). After removal of 4 bases from V and 2 bases from J, the junction contained 4 bases not matched to a gene. The CDR3 has 16 residues. Here the CDR3 reads CASSSRLAGDTDTQYF. The DNA of the CDR3 is TGTGCCAGCAGTTCCCGACTAGCGGGGGACACAGATACGCAGTATTTT.

This clone has just one count. V usage is TRBV13 and J usage is TRBJ1-1; D is perhaps TRBD1 (6 bases). The CDR3 spans 14 residues. Germline V gene sequence: CDR1 PRHDT, CDR2 FYEKMQ (reference sequence). The V end lost 5 bases, the J end lost 5 bases, and 15 bases lay between the germline ends. The CDR3 sequence: CASSRAQGLTEAFF. Here the CDR3 DNA reads TGTGCCAGCAGCCGCGCGCAGGGGCTTACTGAAGCTTTCTTT.

The chain is built from TRBV4-1 and TRBJ1-6; 10 nucleotides line up with TRBD1. This CDR3 comprises 14 residues. V lost 4 bases and J lost 7; bases outside the gene matches: 1. Germline V gene sequence: CDR1 MGHRA, CDR2 YSYEKL. CDR3 bases: TGCGCCAGCAGCCCGGGACAGGGGAATTCACCCCTCCACTTT. Encoded protein: CASSPGQGNSPLHF.

The chain carries TRBV25-1 and TRBJ2-5, with TRBD1 as a possible D gene (5 bases). Trimming cost V 0 bases and J 0 bases, with 14 bases left between them. The CDR3 spans 17 residues. Germline-derived CDR1 and CDR2 are MGHDK and SYGVNS. The CDR3 reads CASSEYKGPLHQETQYF. The CDR3 nucleotides read TGTGCCAGCAGTGAATATAAGGGGCCCCTCCACCAAGAGACCCAGTACTTC.

The chain is built from TRBV9 and TRBJ2-7; 8 bases match TRBD2. With V trimmed by 4 bases and J by 4 bases, 7 bases remained unmatched. Germline V gene sequence: CDR1 SGDLS, CDR2 YYNGEE. This CDR3 has 14 amino acids. The CDR3: CASSPSTGGYEQYF. The CDR3 DNA sequence: TGTGCCAGCAGCCCCTCCACGGGGGGGTACGAGCAGTACTTC. Variable domain in full (rest from reference TRBV9 and TRBJ2-7): DSGVTQTPKHLITATGQRVTLRCSPRSGDLSVYWYQQSLDQGLQFLIQYYNGEERAKGNILERFSAQQFPDLHSELNLSSLELGDSALYFCASSPSTGGYEQYFGPGTRLTVT.

This chain joins TRBV6-5 and TRBJ2-2, with 7 bases aligning to TRBD2. The ends lost 7 bases at V and 6 bases at J; junction bases unmatched: 8. The CDR3 contains 14 residues. CDR1 and CDR2 from the germline V gene are MNHEY and SVGAGI. CDR3 sequence reads: CASNLLGGAGELFF. CDR3 nucleotides: TGTGCCAGCAATCTCTTGGGGGGGGCCGGGGAGCTGTTTTTT.

This clone was counted between two and nine times. The gene calls are TRBV6-1 and TRBJ1-5; D is uncertain. V was shortened by 3 bases and J by 6 bases, with 12 bases between the two germline ends. The length of the CDR3 is 14 residues. The germline gives CDR1 MNHNS, CDR2 SASEGT. The CDR3 region has the DNA TGTGCCAGCAGTGAGCGGGTAATCGGTCAGCCCCAGCATTTT. Translated: CASSERVIGQPQHF.

The V and J genes are TRBV5-5 and TRBJ1-2; 7 positions match TRBD1. The germline V gene encodes CDR1 SGHKS and CDR2 YYEKEE (reference sequence). The CDR3 sequence is 14 residues long. Trimming at V came to 3 bases and at J to 8 bases, leaving 10 bases not matched to a gene. CDR3 sequence: CASSWGTGAGGYTF. The CDR3 region has the DNA TGTGCCAGCAGCTGGGGAACAGGGGCGGGGGGCTACACCTTC. Drawing the rest from reference TRBV5-5 and TRBJ1-2, the complete variable domain is DAGVTQSPTHLIKTRGQQVTLRCSPISGHKSVSWYQQVLGQGPQFIFQYYEKEERGRGNFPDRFSARQFPNYSSELNVNALLLGDSALYLCASSWGTGAGGYTFGSGTRLTVV.

This clone was recorded once. This chain connects TRBV7-3 to TRBJ2-2; D remains ambiguous. CDR1 and CDR2 (germline): SGHTA, FQGTGA. V dropped 2 bases and J dropped 1 base, with 8 bases sitting between them. This CDR3 is 15 amino acids long. The CDR3 coding sequence is TGTGCCAGCAGCTTATCCTCAGTGAACACCGGGGAGCTGTTTTTT. This codes for CASSLSSVNTGELFF.

This clone is a singleton in its sample. The chain combines TRBV13 with TRBJ1-2, with TRBD1 as a possible D gene (6 bases). The V gene's germline CDR1 is PRHDT and CDR2 FYEKMQ (reference sequence). Between the trimmed V and J ends, which lost 4 bases and 2 bases, there was a span of 8 bases. The CDR3 totals 13 residues. The CDR3 nucleotides are TGTGCCAGCAGCTCTCAGGGGAACTATGGCTACACCTTC. Amino acid sequence: CASSSQGNYGYTF.

This chain uses TRBV27 with TRBJ2-2; the match to TRBD1 covers 7 bases. Germline assignment: CDR1 MNHEY and CDR2 SMNVEV (reference sequence). The CDR3 covers 14 residues. J gave up 6 bases and V 2 bases, and 3 bases lay outside the gene matches. Here the CDR3 DNA reads TGTGCCAGCAGTTTAACGCAGGGGGCCGGGGAGCTGTTTTTT. Translating gives CASSLTQGAGELFF.

The J gene is TRBJ2-1, the V gene TRBV9; D uncertain. Germline V CDR1 and CDR2: SGDLS, YYNGEE. The CDR3 sequence is 12 residues long. Between the trimmed V and J ends, which lost 3 bases and 7 bases, there was a span of 8 bases. The CDR3 protein is CASSALGNEQFF. The CDR3 DNA reads TGTGCCAGCAGCGCCTTAGGAAATGAGCAGTTCTTC.

The CDR3 reads CASHGSERGGSYEQYF. In nucleotides, the CDR3 is TGTGCCAGCCATGGTAGCGAGCGGGGGGGCTCCTACGAGCAGTACTTC. This chain links TRBV2 with TRBJ2-7; TRBD2 aligns across 10 bases. Per germline, CDR1 SNHLY and CDR2 FYNNEI. This CDR3 spans 16 amino acids. Losses at the gene ends were 8 bases for V and 0 bases for J; bases not matched to a gene: 10. Using reference TRBV2 and TRBJ2-7 for the parts outside the CDR3, the full variable domain is EPEVTQTPSHQVTQMGQEVILRCVPISNHLYFYWYRQILGQKVEFLVSFYNNEISEKSEIFDDQFSVERPDGSNFTLKIRSTKLEDSAMYFCASHGSERGGSYEQYFGPGTRLTVT.

The chain couples TRBV28 to TRBJ2-2; D is uncertain. Germline CDR1 reads MDHEN; CDR2 reads SYDVKM. V gave up 6 bases and J gave up 0 bases, with 8 bases separating them. This CDR3 has 14 residues. CDR3: CASSGHTNTGELFF. The CDR3 bases are TGTGCCAGCAGCGGGCACACGAACACCGGGGAGCTGTTTTTT.

V is TRBV19 and J is TRBJ2-1; no reliable D call. V was shortened by 6 bases and J by 4 bases, with 16 bases between the two germline ends. Germline V lookup: CDR1 LNHDA, CDR2 SQIVND (reference sequence). The CDR3 has 15 residues. The CDR3 here is CASSTGHPNYNEQFF. CDR3 sequence (DNA): TGTGCCAGTAGCACCGGGCACCCGAATTACAATGAGCAGTTCTTC.

The CDR3 reads CASSGGSTDTQYF. The CDR3 nucleotides are TGTGCCAGTAGTGGGGGGAGCACAGATACGCAGTATTTT. The chain recombines TRBV19 with TRBJ2-3; possible D gene TRBD2, 6 bases. This CDR3 region has 13 residues. Trimming took 5 bases from V and 0 from J, leaving 6 bases between them. Germline V gene lookup returns CDR1 LNHDA and CDR2 SQIVND (reference sequence).

This chain connects TRBV9 to TRBJ1-4, with TRBD1 matching 9 bases. J gave up 2 bases and V 1 base, and 0 bases lay outside the gene matches. This CDR3 is built from 15 residues. The germline V gene has CDR1 SGDLS and CDR2 YYNGEE. This chain's CDR3 is CASSVTGGTNEKLFF. The DNA for the CDR3 is TGTGCCAGCAGCGTAACAGGGGGCACTAATGAAAAACTGTTTTTT.

The chain combines TRBV5-1 with TRBJ1-3; D is perhaps TRBD1 (5 bases). CDR1 SGHRS and CDR2 YFSETQ come from the germline V gene. The V gene lost 0 bases and the J gene lost 2 bases, with 18 bases spanning the gap. The CDR3 is made up of 18 amino acids. CDR3 sequence reads: CASSLDGAVGSTGNTIYF. The CDR3 DNA is TGCGCCAGCAGCTTGGACGGGGCGGTGGGGAGCACTGGAAACACCATATATTTT.

This rearrangement joins TRBV2 to TRBJ2-4; D is possibly TRBD2 (6 bases). V was shortened by 1 base and J by 8 bases, with 15 bases between the two germline ends. This CDR3 contains 15 residues. Per germline, CDR1 SNHLY and CDR2 FYNNEI. DNA for the CDR3: TGTGCCAGCAGTGAAGAAGGGACTGTGGGGGACATTCAGTACTTC. It encodes CASSEEGTVGDIQYF.